One and the same sample provided the 28 T cell receptor beta chains below, sequenced in a study of T-cell reconstitution after alpha-beta-depleted transplantation in children. Unique molecular identifiers featured in how the TCRbeta library was prepared. TCRdb used MiXCR to reprocess the PCR reads, holding one entry per CDR3 protein. The sample has nearly 400,000 distinct CDR3 sequences; over 20% are singletons. Material: PBMCs from the stem cell graft donor, obtained from the stem cell graft. Receptors originate from a human donor who donated a stem cell graft to a child with acute myeloid leukemia.

CDR3 loop: CASSLATGTGTYEQYF. CDR3 coding DNA: TGTGCCAGCAGTTTGGCTACCGGGACAGGGACGTACGAGCAGTACTTC. This chain connects TRBV28 to TRBJ2-7; TRBD1 aligns across 9 bases. The CDR3 has 16 amino acids. Germline lookup yields CDR1 MDHEN and CDR2 SYDVKM. Trimming took 3 bases from V and 4 from J; bases not matched to a gene: 10.

The V call is TRBV7-2, the J call TRBJ1-1; D remains ambiguous. Looked up from germline, CDR1 is SGHTA and CDR2 is FQGNSA. The V end was cut by 3 bases, the J end by 5 bases, with 7 bases between. The length of the CDR3 is 12 residues. The CDR3 sequence is CASSFNPTEAFF. Written as DNA, the CDR3 is TGTGCCAGCAGCTTCAATCCTACTGAAGCTTTCTTT.

This clonotype was counted between two and nine times. CDR3 residues: CAWKGADQPQHF. The CDR3 DNA reads TGTGCCTGGAAAGGGGCGGATCAGCCCCAGCATTTT. The chain recombines TRBV30 with TRBJ1-5; TRBD1 is a possible D gene (5 bases). The CDR3 is 12 residues long. V shed 4 bases and J shed 5 bases, with 9 bases lying between them. Germline CDR1 GTSNPN, CDR2 SVGIG (reference sequence).

This clonotype was picked up a small number of times. The V call is TRBV29-1, the J call TRBJ2-7, with TRBD2 matching 8 bases. This CDR3 spans 11 amino acids. V shed 7 bases and J 11 bases; nucleotides not matched to a gene: 10. Germline-derived CDR1 and CDR2 are SQVTM and ANQGSEA. In nucleotides, the CDR3 is TGCAGCGCCCCCATAGCGGGAAGGGAGTACTTC. As protein: CSAPIAGREYF.

This clonotype was observed a handful of times. V usage is TRBV4-3 and J usage is TRBJ2-2; 7 nucleotides align to TRBD1. The germline V gene has CDR1 LGHNA and CDR2 YSLEER. CDR3 size: 14 residues. The trim removed 4 bases at V and 7 bases at J, leaving 6 bases unmatched. CDR3 DNA sequence: TGCGCCAGCAGCCCGACAGGGTGGGGCGGGGAGCTGTTTTTT. It encodes CASSPTGWGGELFF.

This clonotype was seen a handful of times. The chain employs TRBV12-3 or TRBV12-4 and TRBJ2-3; TRBD2 matches 7 bases. V was clipped by 5 bases and J by 3 bases; unmatched bases: 5. This CDR3 is 14 amino acids long. CDR3 sequence: CASSPWGGTDTQYF. In DNA, the CDR3 is TGTGCCAGCAGTCCGTGGGGGGGGACAGATACGCAGTATTTT.

The V gene is TRBV9, the J gene TRBJ1-5; D remains unclear. V shed 0 bases and J shed 2 bases, with 3 bases lying between them. Germline V gene sequence: CDR1 SGDLS, CDR2 YYNGEE. This CDR3 has 13 amino acids. The CDR3 is CASSVAGNQPQHF. The CDR3, as DNA: TGTGCCAGCAGCGTAGCTGGCAATCAGCCCCAGCATTTT.

J is TRBJ2-1 and V is TRBV20-1; D call uncertain. Trimming removed 6 bases at V and 5 bases at J, with 11 bases between. Germline CDR1 DFQATT, CDR2 SNEGSKA (reference sequence). CDR3 length: 12 amino acids. The CDR3 nucleotides are TGCAGTGCCCCCTCAATAGACAATGAGCAGTTCTTC. It is translated as CSAPSIDNEQFF.

This chain connects TRBV10-3 to TRBJ2-4; 7 positions match TRBD1. Germline V CDR1 and CDR2: ENHRY, SYGVKD. The trim removed 0 bases at V and 15 bases at J, leaving 11 bases unmatched. CDR3 size: 14 residues. CDR3 sequence reads: CAISESRDSDMRYF. The CDR3 coding sequence is TGTGCCATCAGTGAGTCTCGGGACAGTGATATGCGGTACTTC.

The V gene is TRBV20-1, the J gene TRBJ2-1; 12 bases line up with TRBD2. Unmatched junction bases numbered 10, after V lost 1 base and J lost 6 bases. Germline V gene sequence: CDR1 DFQATT, CDR2 SNEGSKA (reference sequence). The CDR3 runs 17 residues. The CDR3 region is CSARGFPSGRASNEQFF. CDR3 in DNA: TGCAGTGCTAGAGGTTTTCCTAGCGGGAGGGCCAGCAATGAGCAGTTCTTC.

The rearrangement uses TRBV5-1 and TRBJ2-7, with a weak D call TRBD1 (6 bases). This CDR3 is built from 16 residues. V was shortened by 0 bases and J by 7 bases, with 20 bases between the two germline ends. Looked up from germline, CDR1 is SGHRS and CDR2 is YFSETQ. In DNA form, the CDR3 reads TGCGCCAGCAGCTTGGAGGCCCTGGGACATAGCTTTGAGCAGTACTTC. Its translation: CASSLEALGHSFEQYF. The full variable domain, with the rest looked up from reference TRBV5-1 and TRBJ2-7, is KAGVTQTPRYLIKTRGQQVTLSCSPISGHRSVSWYQQTPGQGLQFLFEYFSETQRNKGNFPGRFSGRQFSNSRSEMNVSTLELGDSALYLCASSLEALGHSFEQYFGPGTRLTVT.

Note on this clonotype: This may be a read error, as it is one base from a much larger clone. CDR3 residues: CASSPGRNEAFF. The CDR3 DNA reads TGTGCCAGCAGCCCGGGACGGAATGAAGCTTTCTTT. The chain carries TRBV12-3 or TRBV12-4 and TRBJ1-1; the D gene is possibly TRBD1 (5 bases). Trimming cost V 6 bases and J 7 bases, with 12 bases left between them. CDR3 size: 12 residues.

This sequence joins TRBV20-1 and TRBJ1-1; D is possibly TRBD1 (5 bases). The germline gives CDR1 DFQATT, CDR2 SNEGSKA (reference sequence). This CDR3 is 13 amino acids long. V dropped 6 bases and J dropped 1 base, with 12 bases sitting between them. Written as DNA, the CDR3 is TGCAGTGCCGCCGGGACGGCGAACACTGAAGCTTTCTTT. Translated: CSAAGTANTEAFF.

The rearrangement joins TRBV7-6 to TRBJ1-5; D unresolved. Trimming left V 2 bases short and J 5 bases short, with 13 bases between. From germline, CDR1 is SGHVS and CDR2 FNYEAQ. This CDR3 comprises 15 residues. CDR3 amino acids: CASSLYEGRDQPQHF. The CDR3 bases are TGTGCCAGCAGCTTATACGAGGGTCGCGATCAGCCCCAGCATTTT.

This clonotype was seen only a few times. The V call is TRBV6-5, the J call TRBJ1-5; no clear D. V was trimmed by 0 bases and J by 7 bases, leaving 10 bases between them. The CDR3 consists of 14 residues. CDR1 and CDR2 (germline): MNHEY, SVGAGI. The CDR3 nucleotides are TGTGCCAGCAGTTACTCTAGGAAGAACCAGCCCCAGCATTTT. Translating gives CASSYSRKNQPQHF.

The table lists this clonotype with a few counts. The gene calls are TRBV10-3 and TRBJ2-3; D may be TRBD2 (6 bases). V shed 7 bases and J shed 0 bases, with 14 bases lying between them. Germline CDR1 and CDR2: ENHRY and SYGVKD. The CDR3 totals 15 residues. The CDR3 region is CAITPGSGSTDTQYF. CDR3 DNA sequence: TGTGCCATCACCCCGGGCAGCGGGAGCACAGATACGCAGTATTTT.

As concerns this clonotype: One junction end disagrees with the germline gene, perhaps due to a read error. This chain joins TRBV11-2 and TRBJ2-1; D is possibly TRBD1 (6 bases). Germline V lookup: CDR1 SGHAT, CDR2 FQNNGV. The CDR3 is 14 residues long. The CDR3 loop is CASSTSGQYNGQFF. Here the CDR3 DNA reads TGTGCCAGCAGCACCAGCGGACAGTACAATGGGCAGTTCTTC.

Many counts were recorded for this clonotype. V gene TRBV12-3 or TRBV12-4 combines with J gene TRBJ2-5, with TRBD1 as a possible D gene (5 bases). The germline V and J ends were trimmed by 6 bases and 3 bases, with 14 bases remaining between them. The CDR3 is 14 amino acids. The CDR3: CASSLADRKETQYF. Here the CDR3 DNA reads TGTGCCAGCAGCCTTGCCGACAGAAAAGAGACCCAGTACTTC.

This clonotype was detected many times. The V call is TRBV9, the J call TRBJ2-3; 9 bases map to TRBD2. The germline CDR1 and CDR2 sequences are SGDLS and YYNGEE. The J segment lost 4 bases and the V segment lost 2 bases, leaving 5 bases of the junction unmatched. The CDR3 has 15 amino acids. Written as DNA, the CDR3 is TGTGCCAGCAGCGTTGGGACTAGCCGCGCAGATACGCAGTATTTT. This encodes CASSVGTSRADTQYF.

This clonotype has a handful of counts. This sequence joins TRBV9 and TRBJ1-2; D gene uncertain. V shed 6 bases and J shed 8 bases, with 11 bases lying between them. The CDR3 extends over 11 amino acids. Germline CDR1 and CDR2: SGDLS and YYNGEE. The CDR3 DNA reads TGTGCCAGCACCCCAGACGGAGGCTACACCTTC. Encoded protein: CASTPDGGYTF. Filled out from reference TRBV9 and TRBJ1-2, the complete variable domain reads DSGVTQTPKHLITATGQRVTLRCSPRSGDLSVYWYQQSLDQGLQFLIQYYNGEERAKGNILERFSAQQFPDLHSELNLSSLELGDSALYFCASTPDGGYTFGSGTRLTVV.

This clonotype was counted a few times. The rearrangement joins TRBV28 to TRBJ1-5; D is ambiguous. CDR3 length: 13 amino acids. V gave up 5 bases and J gave up 11 bases, with 16 bases separating them. Germline V CDR1 and CDR2: MDHEN, SYDVKM. The CDR3 here is CASSQTAPGTQHF. The CDR3 DNA is TGTGCCAGCAGTCAAACTGCTCCCGGAACCCAGCATTTT.

This clonotype was observed a handful of times. The chain joins TRBV12-3 or TRBV12-4 to TRBJ2-1, with 9 bases aligning to TRBD2. The J segment lost 6 bases and the V segment lost 0 bases, leaving 6 bases of the junction unmatched. The CDR3 loop spans 16 amino acids. The CDR3 region is CASSLAWREGRNEQFF. CDR3 coding DNA: TGTGCCAGCAGTTTAGCCTGGCGGGAGGGCCGCAATGAGCAGTTCTTC.

This clonotype was picked up a small number of times. Here the CDR3 reads CASRFGTTYEQYF. The CDR3 DNA is TGTGCCAGTAGGTTCGGCACAACCTACGAGCAGTACTTC. The chain couples TRBV28 to TRBJ2-7; D is undetermined. CDR1 is MDHEN, CDR2 SYDVKM, per germline. This CDR3 contains 13 residues. V dropped 9 bases and J dropped 2 bases, with 14 bases sitting between them.

The CDR3 nucleotides are TGTGCCGCGGGGACTACTCGATCCTACGAGCAGTACTTC. Protein product: CAAGTTRSYEQYF. This sequence joins TRBV6-2 or TRBV6-3 and TRBJ2-7; 7 bases are a match to TRBD2. CDR1 is MNHEY, CDR2 SVGEGT, per germline. Trimming cost V 11 bases and J 1 base; bases outside gene matches: 8. The CDR3 extends over 13 amino acids.

Only a few counts were recorded for this clonotype. The CDR3 sequence is CATSRKTGGPVEQFF. The CDR3 DNA follows: TGTGCCACCAGCAGAAAGACGGGAGGGCCTGTTGAGCAGTTCTTC. The chain joins TRBV15 to TRBJ2-1; 8 bases are shared with TRBD2. CDR3 size: 15 residues. V gave up 2 bases and J gave up 9 bases; unmatched junction bases: 9. The germline CDR1 and CDR2 sequences are LNHNV and YYDKDF (reference sequence).

V gene TRBV7-2 combines with J gene TRBJ1-2; possible D gene TRBD1, 6 bases. CDR3 length equals 14 residues. Germline lookup yields CDR1 SGHTA and CDR2 FQGNSA. V lost 5 bases to trimming and J lost 1 base, with 11 bases between them. In DNA, the CDR3 is TGTGCCAGCAGCCCCGACAGGTTTAACTATGGCTACACCTTC. Its protein product is CASSPDRFNYGYTF.

This clonotype was seen just once. The gene calls are TRBV5-1 and TRBJ2-3; D possibly matches TRBD1 or TRBD2 (6 bases each). Trimming cost V 2 bases and J 3 bases, with 13 bases left between them. The germline V gene encodes CDR1 SGHRS and CDR2 YFSETQ. CDR3 size: 15 residues. CDR3 in DNA: TGCGCCAGCAGCTTCGGGGGCGCGAAAACAGATACGCAGTATTTT. Encoded protein: CASSFGGAKTDTQYF.

The J gene is TRBJ1-5, the V gene TRBV2; D call uncertain. V dropped 2 bases and J dropped 6 bases, with 8 bases sitting between them. The germline gives CDR1 SNHLY, CDR2 FYNNEI. The CDR3 sequence is 13 residues long. DNA of the CDR3: TGTGCCAGCAGTGAATCCCCGGGTCAGCCCCAGCATTTT. Translation gives CASSESPGQPQHF.